A selection of T cell receptor beta chains follows, all from one sample in a study of early T cells in non-severe SARS-CoV-2 infection. MiXCR, run by TCRdb on the 5' RACE reads, gives a single entry per CDR3 protein. The sample holds 40,000 or so distinct CDR3 sequences; around a tenth are singletons and the top ten take 21%. Sequences were obtained from whole blood. The receptors were gathered from an adult who was a healthcare worker with PCR-confirmed SARS-CoV-2 infection or an uninfected control (not recorded which). Both conserved end residues are part of each CDR3. The D gene is left open where the match is weak. Where a row states a size, it is once, few, many or the class of an expanded clone; other rows omit it.

TRBV6-2/TRBV6-3	TRBJ2-1	few	TRBD2	TGTGCCAGCAGTTACAGCCCTACGACTAGCGGGAGACTCAGCTCCTACAATGAGCAGTTCTTC	CASSYSPTTSGRLSSYNEQFF
TRBV18	TRBJ1-2	many	-	TGTGCCAGCTCACCTGCTCTGGACTATGGCTACACCTTC	CASSPALDYGYTF
TRBV6-5	TRBJ2-7	-	-	TGTGCCAGCAGTTACTCCTCCGGGCCGGAGAGCGAGCAGTACTTC	CASSYSSGPESEQYF
TRBV28	TRBJ1-5	few	TRBD1	TGTGCCAGCAGCAACAGGGGTCGGGGGCCCCAGCATTTT	CASSNRGRGPQHF
TRBV5-5	TRBJ1-3	many	-	TGTGCCAGCAGCTTGAGAGCAGGGTGGAACACCATATATTTT	CASSLRAGWNTIYF
TRBV12-3/TRBV12-4	TRBJ1-4	many	TRBD1	TGTGCCAGCAGTTTAGGTTCCGGGACAGGCTATGAAAAACTGTTTTTT	CASSLGSGTGYEKLFF
TRBV20-1	TRBJ2-1	many	-	TGCAGTGCTAGTCCCCCGGGAAATGAGCAGTTCTTC	CSASPPGNEQFF
TRBV6-4	TRBJ2-3	many	TRBD2	TGTGCCAGCAGTGACTCTAGCGGGAACACAGATACGCAGTATTTT	CASSDSSGNTDTQYF
TRBV21-1	TRBJ2-1	few	-	TGTGCCAGCAGCATCCCTCGACTAGCGGGAGTCTATGAGCAGTTCTTC	CASSIPRLAGVYEQFF
TRBV2	TRBJ1-1	-	TRBD1	TGTGCCAGCAAGATCGACAGGGTTGGCACTGAAGCTTTCTTT	CASKIDRVGTEAFF